A single sample gave rise to the 29 T cell receptor beta chains below, sequenced in a study of control samples from healthy donors and cancer patients (dated by TCRdb to 2018 to 2021). The receptor library was made with the immunoSEQ multiplex PCR assay. Imported from immuneACCESS, the table was reduced by TCRdb to in-frame sequences with V and J called. These copies leave out some clones; in studies compared against another copy, an unresolved V gene accounts for under half, and the cause of the remainder is not known. For this sample there are approximately 150,000 clones; around 86% appear just once. Around 4.6% of the sample belongs to the ten largest clones. Sequencing was carried out using blood. The source of these receptors is a man aged 25-45 years in good health.

The chain links TRBV11-1 to TRBJ2-1; D is unclear. CDR3 size: 13 residues. Trimming cost V 2 bases and J 9 bases, with 11 bases left between them. Germline V gene lookup returns CDR1 SGHAT and CDR2 FQDESV (reference sequence). This CDR3 reads CASSLYRLSEQFF. The CDR3 DNA is TGTGCCAGCAGCTTATATCGGCTCTCTGAGCAGTTCTTC.

The chain employs TRBV7-9 and TRBJ2-6; TRBD2 aligns across 12 bases. CDR1 is SEHNR and CDR2 is FQNEAQ in the germline V gene (reference sequence). V shed 0 bases, J shed 2 bases, and the junction held 2 bases outside the gene matches. The CDR3 loop spans 18 amino acids. For the CDR3, the DNA is TGTGCCAGCAGCTTAGCGCTAGCGGGAGGGGCTGGGGCCAACGTCCTGACTTTC. Amino acids: CASSLALAGGAGANVLTF. Together with reference TRBV7-9 and TRBJ2-6, the CDR3 gives the full variable domain: DTGVSQNPRHKITKRGQNVTFRCDPISEHNRLYWYRQTLGQGPEFLTYFQNEAQLEKSRLLSDRFSAERPKGSFSTLEIQRTEQGDSAMYLCASSLALAGGAGANVLTFGAGSRLTVL.

This clone was seen only once. The chain uses TRBV6-6 and TRBJ2-7; 8 bases match TRBD1. V lost 7 bases to trimming and J lost 0 bases; unmatched junction nucleotides: 8. Per germline, CDR1 MNHNY and CDR2 SVGAGI (reference sequence). The length of the CDR3 is 15 residues. The CDR3 sequence: CASKTTGAGSYEQYF. CDR3 DNA sequence: TGTGCCAGCAAAACGACAGGGGCTGGCTCCTACGAGCAGTACTTC.

This rearrangement joins TRBV11-2 to TRBJ2-4; 9 bases align to TRBD1. The CDR3 contains 18 residues. V trimming: 1 base; J trimming: 3 bases; junction bases outside the gene matches: 10. Germline V lookup: CDR1 SGHAT, CDR2 FQNNGV. This CDR3 is CASSLGRDREEDKNIQYF. CDR3 DNA sequence: TGTGCCAGCAGCTTAGGCCGGGACAGGGAAGAAGACAAAAACATTCAGTACTTC.

V gene TRBV7-9 combines with J gene TRBJ2-7, with unresolved D. Trimming left V 2 bases short and J 2 bases short, with 19 bases between. Per germline, CDR1 SEHNR and CDR2 FQNEAQ (reference sequence). This CDR3 is built from 17 residues. CDR3 sequence: CASSLPPYYPLTYEQYF. The CDR3 nucleotides read TGTGCCAGCAGCTTACCCCCCTACTATCCTTTAACCTACGAGCAGTACTTC.

This clone was detected only once. This chain joins TRBV19 and TRBJ1-5; D may be TRBD1 (6 bases). CDR1 LNHDA and CDR2 SQIVND come from the germline V gene (reference sequence). Trimming took 9 bases from V and 3 from J, leaving 15 bases between them. The CDR3 covers 14 residues. This CDR3 is CASEEGGNNQPQHF. The CDR3 nucleotides read TGTGCCAGCGAGGAGGGGGGGAACAATCAGCCCCAGCATTTT.

In DNA form, the CDR3 reads TGCGCCAGCAGCCTGGACAGGGGGAGGTCCGGGGAGCTGTTTTTT. Translating gives CASSLDRGRSGELFF. The chain recombines TRBV5-1 with TRBJ2-2, with TRBD1 matching over 10 bases. The germline V gene has CDR1 SGHRS and CDR2 YFSETQ. This CDR3 is built from 15 residues. Trimming cost V 4 bases and J 6 bases; bases outside gene matches: 6.

The V gene is TRBV14, the J gene TRBJ2-1; 10 nucleotides line up with TRBD2. V gave up 5 bases and J gave up 6 bases; unmatched junction bases: 4. The germline V gene encodes CDR1 SGHDN and CDR2 FVKESK. The CDR3 runs to 14 residues. Here the CDR3 DNA reads TGTGCCAGCAGCTCTAGCGGGAGTGGCAATGAGCAGTTCTTC. Its translation: CASSSSGSGNEQFF.

V and J are TRBV6-2 or TRBV6-3 and TRBJ1-1, with D unresolved. V was pared by 6 bases and J by 0 bases, with 8 bases between. The CDR3 sequence is 13 residues long. Germline loops: CDR1 MNHEY, CDR2 SVGEGT. The chain's CDR3 is CASSKEMNTEAFF. The CDR3 DNA reads as TGTGCCAGCAGCAAAGAAATGAACACTGAAGCTTTCTTT.

V is TRBV6-1 and J is TRBJ2-1; 11 bases line up with TRBD2. The CDR3 spans 17 residues. Germline assignment: CDR1 MNHNS and CDR2 SASEGT. With 0 bases clipped from V and 4 bases from J, the junction kept 5 bases outside the gene matches. CDR3 sequence (DNA): TGTGCCAGCAGTGAAGCGGCTAGCGGGGGGCCTTACAATGAGCAGTTCTTC. Protein: CASSEAASGGPYNEQFF.

This sequence joins TRBV11-2 and TRBJ2-7; D is ambiguous. Trimming stripped 2 bases from V and 3 bases from J, with 11 bases between. The germline V gene encodes CDR1 SGHAT and CDR2 FQNNGV. The CDR3 spans 14 residues. The CDR3 protein is CASSLMRNDYEQYF. The CDR3 DNA reads TGTGCCAGCAGCTTAATGCGGAACGACTACGAGCAGTACTTC.

As concerns this clone: Other DNA sequences in this sample translate to the same CDR3. The chain recombines TRBV14 with TRBJ2-7; D gene uncertain. The CDR3 has 13 residues. Looked up from germline, CDR1 is SGHDN and CDR2 is FVKESK. V shed 1 base and J shed 4 bases, with 8 bases lying between them. The CDR3, as DNA: TGTGCCAGCAGCCAAGGAATCGGGTACGAGCAGTACTTC. Amino acid sequence: CASSQGIGYEQYF.

V gene TRBV29-1 combines with J gene TRBJ1-2; 8 bases line up with TRBD1. CDR1 and CDR2 from the germline V gene are SQVTM and ANQGSEA. CDR3 size: 13 residues. Losses at the gene ends were 7 bases for V and 4 bases for J; bases not matched to a gene: 8. As DNA, the CDR3 is TGCAGCGCAGCAGGGGGCGCCGCCTATGGCTACACCTTC. This translates into CSAAGGAAYGYTF.

CDR3 nucleotide sequence: TGTGCCAGCAGCTTATCAGGGAGTAATGAAAAACTGTTTTTT. As protein: CASSLSGSNEKLFF. This chain joins TRBV7-9 and TRBJ1-4, with D maybe TRBD1 (5 bases). Trimming took 2 bases from V and 4 from J, leaving 8 bases between them. The CDR3 sequence is 14 residues long. CDR1 SEHNR and CDR2 FQNEAQ come from the germline V gene (reference sequence).

The gene calls are TRBV6-2 or TRBV6-3 and TRBJ2-3, with D unclear. The CDR3 runs to 16 residues. In germline, CDR1 is MNHEY, CDR2 SVGEGT. Trimming removed 4 bases at V and 0 bases at J, with 14 bases between. The CDR3 loop reads CASSSYATLSTDTQYF. CDR3 nucleotides: TGTGCCAGCAGTTCTTACGCGACACTCAGCACAGATACGCAGTATTTT.

The CDR3 here is CASSLGRKVAGVSYNEQFF. The CDR3 DNA is TGTGCCAGCAGCTTAGGAAGGAAGGTAGCGGGAGTCTCCTACAATGAGCAGTTCTTC. The gene calls are TRBV11-2 and TRBJ2-1, with TRBD2 matching 9 bases. With V trimmed by 1 base and J by 0 bases, 10 bases remained unmatched. The CDR3 extends over 19 amino acids. The germline V gene has CDR1 SGHAT and CDR2 FQNNGV.

The chain is built from TRBV29-1 and TRBJ2-3; D assignment may be TRBD1 or TRBD2 (7 bases each). This CDR3 is built from 17 residues. V lost 5 bases to trimming and J lost 3 bases, with 24 bases between them. Germline CDR1 SQVTM, CDR2 ANQGSEA. The CDR3 loop reads CSVQGVNRGARTDTQYF. The CDR3 DNA reads TGCAGCGTTCAGGGGGTCAACCGGGGGGCCAGGACAGATACGCAGTATTTT.

This clone was picked up one time. This chain links TRBV12-3 or TRBV12-4 with TRBJ2-1; 9 bases agree with TRBD2. The trim removed 6 bases at V and 16 bases at J, leaving 13 bases unmatched. CDR3 size: 13 residues. The CDR3: CASRHSVAGVFFF. The CDR3 DNA reads as TGTGCCAGCAGACACTCAGTAGCGGGAGTTTTTTTCTTC.

The chain joins TRBV9 to TRBJ2-1; 7 bases map to TRBD1. After removal of 3 bases from V and 1 base from J, the junction contained 4 bases not matched to a gene. In germline, CDR1 is SGDLS, CDR2 YYNGEE. The CDR3 sequence is 15 residues long. The CDR3 loop is CASSARTGSYNEQFF. Here the CDR3 DNA reads TGTGCCAGCAGCGCCAGGACAGGATCCTACAATGAGCAGTTCTTC.

The chain uses TRBV4-2 and TRBJ1-2; D is undetermined. There are 17 residues in the CDR3. Germline V CDR1 and CDR2: LGHNA, YNFKEQ. V lost 1 base, J lost 4 bases, and 19 bases lay in between. CDR3 bases: TGTGCCAGCAGCCAAGTCTGGGCCCCAAGGGCCGCCTATGGCTACACCTTC. Its protein is CASSQVWAPRAAYGYTF.

The CDR3 region is CASSDSINEKLFF. The CDR3 DNA follows: TGTGCCAGCAGTGACAGTATTAATGAAAAACTGTTTTTT. The chain joins TRBV12-3 or TRBV12-4 to TRBJ1-4; maybe TRBD1 (5 bases). The CDR3 runs to 13 residues. Trimming stripped 5 bases from V and 4 bases from J, with 8 bases between.

This chain joins TRBV2 and TRBJ2-7, with 9 bases that match TRBD1. Germline V gives CDR1 SNHLY, CDR2 FYNNEI. V trimming: 5 bases; J trimming: 4 bases; junction bases outside the gene matches: 3. This CDR3 has 13 amino acids. The CDR3 sequence: CASSTGTGYEQYF. The CDR3 region has the DNA TGTGCCAGCAGTACCGGGACAGGGTACGAGCAGTACTTC.

The chain links TRBV9 to TRBJ1-1; no clear D gene. The CDR3 runs 14 residues. Trimming took 1 base from V and 0 from J, leaving 7 bases between them. Germline CDR1 reads SGDLS; CDR2 reads YYNGEE. CDR3 DNA sequence: TGTGCCAGCAGCGTAAAGATTATGAACACTGAAGCTTTCTTT. Its protein product is CASSVKIMNTEAFF.

The V call is TRBV27, the J call TRBJ2-1; unclear D gene. CDR1 MNHEY and CDR2 SMNVEV come from the germline V gene (reference sequence). This CDR3 has 15 residues. With 8 bases removed from V and 0 bases from J, the gap between germline ends came to 14 bases. CDR3 protein: CASASRNPSYNEQFF. The DNA for the CDR3 is TGTGCCAGCGCCTCGAGAAACCCCTCCTACAATGAGCAGTTCTTC.

The chain uses TRBV6-5 and TRBJ1-1, with D possibly matching TRBD1 (5 bases). CDR1 MNHEY and CDR2 SVGAGI come from the germline V gene. The CDR3 runs to 12 residues. Trimming took 6 bases from V and 3 from J, leaving 8 bases between them. The CDR3 loop is CASRVGDTEAFF. The DNA for the CDR3 is TGTGCCAGCAGGGTGGGGGACACTGAAGCTTTCTTT.

The V call is TRBV24-1, the J call TRBJ2-1; the D gene is possibly TRBD2 (5 bases). V was clipped by 4 bases and J by 8 bases, with 11 bases between them. Looked up from germline, CDR1 is KGHDR and CDR2 is SFDVKD. The CDR3 runs to 13 residues. CDR3 loop: CATSDSGGDEQFF. DNA of the CDR3: TGTGCCACCAGTGACTCAGGAGGCGATGAGCAGTTCTTC.

The chain joins TRBV12-5 to TRBJ2-5; D gene unclear. The CDR3 has 11 amino acids. Germline V gives CDR1 LGHNT, CDR2 FRNRAP. Trimming took 7 bases from V and 1 from J, leaving 4 bases between them. The CDR3 coding sequence is TGTGCTAGTGCAGGCCAAGAGACCCAGTACTTC. Protein sequence: CASAGQETQYF.

The J gene is TRBJ1-1, the V gene TRBV14; 7 nucleotides agree with TRBD1. In germline, CDR1 is SGHDN, CDR2 FVKESK. The CDR3 consists of 15 residues. V dropped 2 bases and J dropped 8; count of bases not matched to a gene: 11. For the CDR3, the DNA is TGTGCCAGCAGCCAAAGTTTTGGGTGGACAGGAGAAGCTTTCTTT. The encoded protein is CASSQSFGWTGEAFF.

A word on this clone: This CDR3 is also generated by other DNA sequences in the sample. The chain uses TRBV19 and TRBJ1-2; D is ambiguous. The CDR3 sequence is 13 residues long. CDR1 and CDR2 (germline): LNHDA, SQIVND (reference sequence). The ends were cut back, 1 base at V and 1 base at J, with 4 bases in the middle. As DNA, the CDR3 is TGTGCCAGTAGTATAGCTGTTAACTATGGCTACACCTTC. This gives the protein CASSIAVNYGYTF.